This is a list of T cell receptor beta chains from one sample in a study of spatial heterogeneity in lung cancer. From the 5' RACE reads, TCRdb called clonotypes with MiXCR, one entry per CDR3 protein. The sample contains approximately 50,000 distinct CDR3 sequences, around 7.7% of which appear only once. Specimen: PBMCs, collected at follow-up. The receptors stem from a female donor with early-stage non-small cell lung cancer. Both conserved end residues are part of each CDR3. Fields, in order: clone size, V gene, J gene, D gene, CDR3 protein, CDR3 DNA. The D gene is left open where the match is weak. Clone size appears in some rows only: once, few, many, or a class for an expanded clone.

clone size: few
V gene: TRBV2
J gene: TRBJ2-1
D gene: TRBD2
CDR3 protein: CASESTSGGLNEQFF
CDR3 DNA: TGTGCCAGCGAATCGACTAGCGGGGGCCTCAATGAGCAGTTCTTC

clone size: few
V gene: TRBV5-1
J gene: TRBJ1-3
D gene: TRBD1
CDR3 protein: CASSIGQGRLGNTIYF
CDR3 DNA: TGCGCCAGCAGCATCGGACAGGGTCGCCTTGGAAACACCATATATTTT

clone size: many
V gene: TRBV12-3/TRBV12-4
J gene: TRBJ1-5
D gene: NA
CDR3 protein: CASGRNQPQHF
CDR3 DNA: TGTGCCAGCGGCCGGAATCAGCCCCAGCATTTT

clone size: many
V gene: TRBV2
J gene: TRBJ2-2
D gene: TRBD2
CDR3 protein: CAPGGMGTGELFF
CDR3 DNA: TGTGCCCCCGGGGGGATGGGCACCGGGGAGCTGTTTTTT

clone size: few
V gene: TRBV18
J gene: TRBJ2-7
D gene: TRBD1
CDR3 protein: CASSPPSGGLGEQYF
CDR3 DNA: TGTGCCAGCTCACCACCGTCAGGGGGATTAGGTGAGCAGTACTTC

clone size: many
V gene: TRBV27
J gene: TRBJ2-2
D gene: TRBD2
CDR3 protein: CASSKGRGGAPTGELFF
CDR3 DNA: TGTGCCAGCAGTAAGGGTCGGGGGGGAGCCCCCACCGGGGAGCTGTTTTTT

clone size: NA
V gene: TRBV7-9
J gene: TRBJ1-3
D gene: NA
CDR3 protein: CASSRAGLSGNTQSF
CDR3 DNA: TGTGCCAGCAGCCGTGCTGGGCTCTCTGGAAACACCCAATCTTTT

clone size: many
V gene: TRBV12-3/TRBV12-4
J gene: TRBJ2-7
D gene: NA
CDR3 protein: CASRAGTFNEQYF
CDR3 DNA: TGTGCCAGCAGGGCCGGGACATTCAACGAGCAGTACTTC

clone size: NA
V gene: TRBV7-9
J gene: TRBJ2-7
D gene: NA
CDR3 protein: CASSLGQTSYEQYF
CDR3 DNA: TGTGCCAGCAGCTTAGGGCAAACCTCCTACGAGCAGTACTTC

clone size: few
V gene: TRBV20-1
J gene: TRBJ2-3
D gene: NA
CDR3 protein: CSASGGLSTDTQYF
CDR3 DNA: TGCAGTGCTAGCGGGGGCCTCAGCACAGATACGCAGTATTTT

clone size: medium-sized
V gene: TRBV4-1
J gene: TRBJ2-7
D gene: TRBD1
CDR3 protein: CASSQDAWDRVYEQYF
CDR3 DNA: TGCGCCAGCAGCCAGGATGCGTGGGACAGGGTTTACGAGCAGTACTTC

clone size: few
V gene: TRBV12-3/TRBV12-4
J gene: TRBJ1-5
D gene: NA
CDR3 protein: CASSLTYDQPQHF
CDR3 DNA: TGTGCCAGCAGTTTGACCTATGATCAGCCCCAGCATTTT

clone size: many
V gene: TRBV28
J gene: TRBJ2-1
D gene: TRBD1
CDR3 protein: CASSSPGDRGYNEQFF
CDR3 DNA: TGTGCCAGCAGTAGCCCGGGGGACAGGGGATACAATGAGCAGTTCTTC

clone size: many
V gene: TRBV5-1
J gene: TRBJ2-7
D gene: NA
CDR3 protein: CASSLVGPPSSYEQYF
CDR3 DNA: TGCGCCAGCAGCTTGGTTGGACCGCCGAGCTCCTACGAGCAGTACTTC

clone size: few
V gene: TRBV12-3/TRBV12-4
J gene: TRBJ1-1
D gene: TRBD1
CDR3 protein: CASSNQQGPSVTEAFF
CDR3 DNA: TGTGCCAGCAGTAACCAACAGGGGCCATCGGTCACTGAAGCTTTCTTT

clone size: many
V gene: TRBV25-1
J gene: TRBJ1-3
D gene: NA
CDR3 protein: CASSARTSFSGNTIYF
CDR3 DNA: TGTGCCAGCAGTGCACGGACATCTTTCTCTGGAAACACCATATATTTT

clone size: many
V gene: TRBV18
J gene: TRBJ1-1
D gene: TRBD1
CDR3 protein: CASSPGQMNTEAFF
CDR3 DNA: TGTGCCAGCTCACCGGGACAGATGAACACTGAAGCTTTCTTT

clone size: many
V gene: TRBV5-1
J gene: TRBJ2-1
D gene: NA
CDR3 protein: CASSLEGREHEQFF
CDR3 DNA: TGCGCCAGCAGCTTGGAGGGCAGGGAACATGAGCAGTTCTTC

clone size: NA
V gene: TRBV2
J gene: TRBJ1-1
D gene: NA
CDR3 protein: CASRERGGTEAFF
CDR3 DNA: TGTGCCAGCAGGGAGAGAGGGGGTACTGAAGCTTTCTTT

clone size: once
V gene: TRBV20-1
J gene: TRBJ2-2
D gene: NA
CDR3 protein: CSARSELGTAKNTGELFF
CDR3 DNA: TGCAGTGCTAGATCGGAATTGGGGACGGCCAAGAACACCGGGGAGCTGTTTTTT

clone size: NA
V gene: TRBV7-8
J gene: TRBJ1-4
D gene: NA
CDR3 protein: CASSLVDEKLFF
CDR3 DNA: TGTGCCAGCAGCTTAGTTGATGAAAAACTGTTTTTT

clone size: NA
V gene: TRBV10-3
J gene: TRBJ2-7
D gene: NA
CDR3 protein: CAISEGLSEQYF
CDR3 DNA: TGTGCCATCAGTGAGGGTTTATCCGAGCAGTACTTC

clone size: NA
V gene: TRBV7-2
J gene: TRBJ2-7
D gene: NA
CDR3 protein: CASRLTGTAGYEQYF
CDR3 DNA: TGTGCCAGCAGACTGACCGGGACTGCCGGCTACGAGCAGTACTTC

clone size: many
V gene: TRBV29-1
J gene: TRBJ2-7
D gene: NA
CDR3 protein: CSASRQAYEQYF
CDR3 DNA: TGCAGCGCCTCGAGACAAGCCTACGAGCAGTACTTC

clone size: NA
V gene: TRBV11-2
J gene: TRBJ2-1
D gene: TRBD2
CDR3 protein: CASSFGSGGDNEQFF
CDR3 DNA: TGTGCCAGCAGCTTTGGGAGCGGGGGAGACAATGAGCAGTTCTTC

clone size: few
V gene: TRBV29-1
J gene: TRBJ2-5
D gene: TRBD2
CDR3 protein: CSVRTSGGRETQYF
CDR3 DNA: TGCAGCGTGCGGACTAGCGGAGGTCGGGAGACCCAGTACTTC